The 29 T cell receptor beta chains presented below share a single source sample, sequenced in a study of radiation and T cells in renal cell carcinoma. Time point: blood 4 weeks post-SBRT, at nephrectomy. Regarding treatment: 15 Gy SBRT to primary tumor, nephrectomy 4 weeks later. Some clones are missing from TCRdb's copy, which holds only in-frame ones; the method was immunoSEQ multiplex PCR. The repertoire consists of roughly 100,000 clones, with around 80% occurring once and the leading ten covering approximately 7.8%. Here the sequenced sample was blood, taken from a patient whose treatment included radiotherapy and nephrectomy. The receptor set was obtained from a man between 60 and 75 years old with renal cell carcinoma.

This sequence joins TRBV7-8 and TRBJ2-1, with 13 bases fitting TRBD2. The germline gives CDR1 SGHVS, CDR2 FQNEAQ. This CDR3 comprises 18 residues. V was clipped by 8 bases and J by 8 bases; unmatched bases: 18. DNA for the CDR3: TGTGCCAGCTGGGTCGGGACTAGCGGGGTCGATCCCTTCCATGAGCAGTTCTTC. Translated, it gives CASWVGTSGVDPFHEQFF.

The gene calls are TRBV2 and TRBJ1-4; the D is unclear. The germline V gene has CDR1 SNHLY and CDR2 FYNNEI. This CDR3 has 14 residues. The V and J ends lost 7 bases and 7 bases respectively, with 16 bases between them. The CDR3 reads CASKVTGTSEKLFF. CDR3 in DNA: TGTGCCAGCAAAGTGACGGGAACAAGTGAAAAACTGTTTTTT.

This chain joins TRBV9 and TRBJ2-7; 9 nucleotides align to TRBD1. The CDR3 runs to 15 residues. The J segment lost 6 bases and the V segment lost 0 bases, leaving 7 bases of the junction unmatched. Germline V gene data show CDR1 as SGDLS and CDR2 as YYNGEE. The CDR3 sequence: CASSVGPDRGGEQYF. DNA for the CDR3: TGTGCCAGCAGCGTAGGTCCGGACAGGGGAGGCGAGCAGTACTTC.

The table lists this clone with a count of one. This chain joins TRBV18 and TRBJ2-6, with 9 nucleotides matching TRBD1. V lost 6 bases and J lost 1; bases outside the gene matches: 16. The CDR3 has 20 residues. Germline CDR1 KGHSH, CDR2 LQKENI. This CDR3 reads CASSRRGTGDRGSGANVLTF. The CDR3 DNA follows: TGTGCCAGCTCCCGACGAGGAACCGGCGACAGGGGGTCTGGGGCCAACGTCCTGACTTTC.

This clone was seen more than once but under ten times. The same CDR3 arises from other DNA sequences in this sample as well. In DNA, the CDR3 is TGTGCCAGTAGTACCCCAGGACAGGGCACCCAGCCCCAGCATTTT. Translated: CASSTPGQGTQPQHF. The V gene is TRBV19, the J gene TRBJ1-5; 8 bases agree with TRBD1. The germline CDR1 and CDR2 sequences are LNHDA and SQIVND (reference sequence). V shed 4 bases and J 7 bases; nucleotides not matched to a gene: 9. CDR3 size: 15 residues.

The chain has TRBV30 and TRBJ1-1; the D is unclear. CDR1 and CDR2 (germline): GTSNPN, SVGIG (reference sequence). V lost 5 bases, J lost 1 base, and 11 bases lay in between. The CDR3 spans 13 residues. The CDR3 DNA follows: TGTGCCTGGGTCCAATGGGGGAACACTGAAGCTTTCTTT. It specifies CAWVQWGNTEAFF.

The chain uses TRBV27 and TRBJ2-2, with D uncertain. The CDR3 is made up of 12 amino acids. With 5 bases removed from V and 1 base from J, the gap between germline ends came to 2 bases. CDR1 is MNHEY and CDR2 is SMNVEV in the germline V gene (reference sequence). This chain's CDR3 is CASSKNTGELFF. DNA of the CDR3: TGTGCCAGCAGTAAGAACACCGGGGAGCTGTTTTTT.

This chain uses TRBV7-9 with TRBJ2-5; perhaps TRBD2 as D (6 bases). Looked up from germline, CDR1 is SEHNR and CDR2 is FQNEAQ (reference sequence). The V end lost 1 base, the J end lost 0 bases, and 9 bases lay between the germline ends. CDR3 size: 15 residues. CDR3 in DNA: TGTGCCAGCAGCTTAGTTCGGGGGTACCAAGAGACCCAGTACTTC. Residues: CASSLVRGYQETQYF.

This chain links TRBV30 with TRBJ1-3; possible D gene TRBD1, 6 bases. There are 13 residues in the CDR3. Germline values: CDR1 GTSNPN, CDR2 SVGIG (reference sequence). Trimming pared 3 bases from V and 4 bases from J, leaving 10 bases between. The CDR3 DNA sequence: TGTGCCTGGAGCCAAGACAGGGGAAACACCATATATTTT. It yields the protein CAWSQDRGNTIYF.

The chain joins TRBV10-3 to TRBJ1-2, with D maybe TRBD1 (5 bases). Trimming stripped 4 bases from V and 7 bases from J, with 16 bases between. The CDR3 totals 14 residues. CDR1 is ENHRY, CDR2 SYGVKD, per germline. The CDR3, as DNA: TGTGCCATCAGTGCCGAGGGGAATCTCTTTGGCTACACCTTC. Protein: CAISAEGNLFGYTF.

CDR3 in amino acids: CASSLSNTEAFF. The CDR3 DNA reads as TGTGCCAGCAGTTTATCGAACACTGAAGCTTTCTTT. This sequence joins TRBV28 and TRBJ1-1; no firm D call. Looked up from germline, CDR1 is MDHEN and CDR2 is SYDVKM. V was trimmed by 1 base and J by 1 base, leaving 1 base between them. CDR3 length: 12 residues.

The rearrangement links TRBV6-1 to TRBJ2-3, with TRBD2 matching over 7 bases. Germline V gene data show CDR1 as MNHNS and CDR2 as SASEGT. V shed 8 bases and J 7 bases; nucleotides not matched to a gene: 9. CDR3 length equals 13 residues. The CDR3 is CASLGEGPHTQYF. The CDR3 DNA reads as TGTGCCAGCTTGGGGGAGGGCCCCCATACGCAGTATTTT.

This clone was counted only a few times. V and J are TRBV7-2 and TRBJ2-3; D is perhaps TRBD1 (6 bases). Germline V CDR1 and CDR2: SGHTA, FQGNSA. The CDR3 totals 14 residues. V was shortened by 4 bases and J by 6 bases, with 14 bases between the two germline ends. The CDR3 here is CASSSQGLGDTQYF. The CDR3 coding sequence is TGTGCCAGCAGCTCCCAGGGGTTGGGGGATACGCAGTATTTT.

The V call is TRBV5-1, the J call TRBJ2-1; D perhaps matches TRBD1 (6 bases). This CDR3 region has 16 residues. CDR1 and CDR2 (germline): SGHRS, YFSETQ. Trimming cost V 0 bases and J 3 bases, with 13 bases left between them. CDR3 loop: CASSLGSGTNYNEQFF. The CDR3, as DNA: TGCGCCAGCAGCTTGGGCTCCGGGACAAACTACAATGAGCAGTTCTTC.

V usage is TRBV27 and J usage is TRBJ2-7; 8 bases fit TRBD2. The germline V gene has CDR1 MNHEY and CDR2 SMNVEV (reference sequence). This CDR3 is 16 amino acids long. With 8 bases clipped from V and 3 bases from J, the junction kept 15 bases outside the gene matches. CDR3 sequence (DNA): TGTGCCAGCCGAGCGTCAACCGGACTAGCCGACTACGAGCAGTACTTC. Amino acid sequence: CASRASTGLADYEQYF.

The CDR3 spells CASSSGQGVAGANVLTF. In DNA, the CDR3 is TGTGCCAGCAGCTCGGGACAGGGGGTTGCTGGGGCCAACGTCCTGACTTTC. The V and J genes are TRBV5-8 and TRBJ2-6; 11 bases agree with TRBD1. V gave up 3 bases and J gave up 2 bases; unmatched junction bases: 4. This CDR3 is built from 17 residues. Germline lookup yields CDR1 SGHTS and CDR2 YDEGEE. Together with reference TRBV5-8 and TRBJ2-6, the CDR3 gives the full variable domain: EAGVTQSPTHLIKTRGQQATLRCSPISGHTSVYWYQQALGLGLQFLLWYDEGEERNRGNFPPRFSGRQFPNYSSELNVNALELEDSALYLCASSSGQGVAGANVLTFGAGSRLTVL.

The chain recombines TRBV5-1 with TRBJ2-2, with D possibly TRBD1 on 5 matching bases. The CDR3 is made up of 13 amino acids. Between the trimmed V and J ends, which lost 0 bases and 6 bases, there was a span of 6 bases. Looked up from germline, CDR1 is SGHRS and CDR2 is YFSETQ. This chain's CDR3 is CASSLGGAGELFF. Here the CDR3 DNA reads TGCGCCAGCAGCTTGGGGGGCGCCGGGGAGCTGTTTTTT.

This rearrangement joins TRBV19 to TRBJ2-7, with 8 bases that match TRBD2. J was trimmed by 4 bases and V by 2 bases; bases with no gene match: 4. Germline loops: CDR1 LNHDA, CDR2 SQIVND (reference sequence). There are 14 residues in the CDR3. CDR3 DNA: TGTGCCAGTAGTATAAGCGGGAGTGGGTACGAGCAGTACTTC. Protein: CASSISGSGYEQYF. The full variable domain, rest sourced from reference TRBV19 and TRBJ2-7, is DGGITQSPKYLFRKEGQNVTLSCEQNLNHDAMYWYRQDPGQGLRLIYYSQIVNDFQKGDIAEGYSVSREKKESFPLTVTSAQKNPTAFYLCASSISGSGYEQYFGPGTRLTVT.

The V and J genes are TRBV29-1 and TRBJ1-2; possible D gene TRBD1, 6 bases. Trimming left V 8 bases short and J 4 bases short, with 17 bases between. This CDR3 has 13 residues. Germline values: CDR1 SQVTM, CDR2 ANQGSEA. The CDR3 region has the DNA TGCAGCACCTTTGGACAGCGAAGCTATGGCTACACCTTC. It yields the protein CSTFGQRSYGYTF.

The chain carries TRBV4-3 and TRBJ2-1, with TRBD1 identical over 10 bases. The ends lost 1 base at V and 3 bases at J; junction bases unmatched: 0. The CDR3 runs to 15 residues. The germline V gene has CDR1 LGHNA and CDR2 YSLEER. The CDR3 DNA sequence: TGCGCCAGCAGCCAAGGGACAGGGGGCTACAATGAGCAGTTCTTC. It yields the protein CASSQGTGGYNEQFF.

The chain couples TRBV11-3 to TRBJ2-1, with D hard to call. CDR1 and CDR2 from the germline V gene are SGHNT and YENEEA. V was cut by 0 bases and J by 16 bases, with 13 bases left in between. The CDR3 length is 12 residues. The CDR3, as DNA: TGTGCCAGCAGCTTAGACTCGCAACGGATATTCTTC. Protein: CASSLDSQRIFF.

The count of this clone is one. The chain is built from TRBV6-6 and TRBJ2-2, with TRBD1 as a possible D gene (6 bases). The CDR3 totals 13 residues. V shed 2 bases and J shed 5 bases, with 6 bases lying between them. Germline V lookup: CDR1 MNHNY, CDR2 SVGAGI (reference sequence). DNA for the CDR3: TGTGCCAGCAGTTACAGGGGGACCGGGGAGCTGTTTTTT. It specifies CASSYRGTGELFF.

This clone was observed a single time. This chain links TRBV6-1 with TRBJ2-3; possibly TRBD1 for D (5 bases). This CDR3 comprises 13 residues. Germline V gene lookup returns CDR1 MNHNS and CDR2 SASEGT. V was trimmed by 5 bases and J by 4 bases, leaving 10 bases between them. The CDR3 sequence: CASSFRDADTQYF. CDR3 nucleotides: TGTGCCAGCAGTTTCAGGGATGCAGATACGCAGTATTTT.

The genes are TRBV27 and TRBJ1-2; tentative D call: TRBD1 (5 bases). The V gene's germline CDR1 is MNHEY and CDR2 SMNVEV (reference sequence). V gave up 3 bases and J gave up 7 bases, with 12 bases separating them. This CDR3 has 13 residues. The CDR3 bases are TGTGCCAGCAGTTTTAGGGACGGAACTGGCTACACCTTC. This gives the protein CASSFRDGTGYTF.

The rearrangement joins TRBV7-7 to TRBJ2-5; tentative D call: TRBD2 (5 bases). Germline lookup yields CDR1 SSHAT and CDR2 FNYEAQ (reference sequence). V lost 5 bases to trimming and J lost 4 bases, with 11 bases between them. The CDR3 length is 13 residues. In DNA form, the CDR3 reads TGTGCCAGCAGCGGAGGTTTTCGAGAGACCCAGTACTTC. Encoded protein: CASSGGFRETQYF. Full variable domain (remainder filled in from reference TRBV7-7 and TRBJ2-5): GAGVSQSPRYKVTKRGQDVTLRCDPISSHATLYWYQQALGQGPEFLTYFNYEAQPDKSGLPSDRFSAERPEGSISTLTIQRTEQRDSAMYRCASSGGFRETQYFGPGTRLLVL.

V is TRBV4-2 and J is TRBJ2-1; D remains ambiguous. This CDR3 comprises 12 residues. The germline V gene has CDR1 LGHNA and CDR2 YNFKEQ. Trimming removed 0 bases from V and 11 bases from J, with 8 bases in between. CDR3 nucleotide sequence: TGTGCCAGCAGCCAAGATGAAGCGAAGCAGTTCTTC. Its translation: CASSQDEAKQFF.

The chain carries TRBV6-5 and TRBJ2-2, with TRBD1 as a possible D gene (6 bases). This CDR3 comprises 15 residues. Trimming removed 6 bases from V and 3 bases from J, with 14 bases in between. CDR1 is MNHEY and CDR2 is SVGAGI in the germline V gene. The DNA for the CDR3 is TGTGCCAGCAGCCAAATCAACAGGGACACCGGGGAGCTGTTTTTT. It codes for CASSQINRDTGELFF.

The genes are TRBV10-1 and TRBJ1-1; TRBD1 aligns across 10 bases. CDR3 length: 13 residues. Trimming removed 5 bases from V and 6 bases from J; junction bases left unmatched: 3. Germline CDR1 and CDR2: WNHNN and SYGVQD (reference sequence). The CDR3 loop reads CASSRDRGAEAFF. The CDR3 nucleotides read TGCGCCAGCAGTAGGGACAGGGGCGCTGAAGCTTTCTTT.

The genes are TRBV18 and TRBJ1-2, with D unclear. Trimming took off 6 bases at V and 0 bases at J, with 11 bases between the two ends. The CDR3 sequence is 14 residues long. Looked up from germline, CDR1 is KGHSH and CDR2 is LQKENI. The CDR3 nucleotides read TGTGCCAGCTCCCTCAAGTTAGCTAACTATGGCTACACCTTC. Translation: CASSLKLANYGYTF.